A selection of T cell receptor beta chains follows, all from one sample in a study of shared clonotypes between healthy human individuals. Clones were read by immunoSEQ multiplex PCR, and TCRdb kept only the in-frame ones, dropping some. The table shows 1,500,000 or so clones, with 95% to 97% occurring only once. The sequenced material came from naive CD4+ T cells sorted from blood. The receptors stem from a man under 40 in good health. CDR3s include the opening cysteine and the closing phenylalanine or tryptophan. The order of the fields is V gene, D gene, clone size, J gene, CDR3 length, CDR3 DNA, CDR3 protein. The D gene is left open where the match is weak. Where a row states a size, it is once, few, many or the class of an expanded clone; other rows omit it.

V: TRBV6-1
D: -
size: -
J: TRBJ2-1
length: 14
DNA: TGTGCCAGCAGCAAGGGAGAAAAAAGAAATGAGCAGTTCTTC
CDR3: CASSKGEKRNEQFF

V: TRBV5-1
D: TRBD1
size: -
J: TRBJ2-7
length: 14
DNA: TGCGCCAGCAGCCCGAACACAGGGGGCCAAGAGCAGTACTTC
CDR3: CASSPNTGGQEQYF

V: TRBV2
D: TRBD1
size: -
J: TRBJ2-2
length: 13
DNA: TGTGCCAGCAACCCGGGACAGGGTGGGGAGCTGTTTTTT
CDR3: CASNPGQGGELFF

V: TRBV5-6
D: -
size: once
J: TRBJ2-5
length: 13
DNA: TGTGCCAGCAGCTTGAATCGGGGAGAGACCCAGTACTTC
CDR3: CASSLNRGETQYF

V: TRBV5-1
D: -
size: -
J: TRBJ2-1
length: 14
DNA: TGCGCCAGCAGCTTCGAGGGATACTACAATGAGCAGTTCTTC
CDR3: CASSFEGYYNEQFF

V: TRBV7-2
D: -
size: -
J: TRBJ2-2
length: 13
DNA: TGTGCCAGCAGCTCGGGACATACCGGGGAGCTGTTTTTT
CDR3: CASSSGHTGELFF

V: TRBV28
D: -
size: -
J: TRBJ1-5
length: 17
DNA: TGTGCCAGCAGTTTCGCCGGACAGCCGTATAGCAATCAGCCCCAGCATTTT
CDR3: CASSFAGQPYSNQPQHF

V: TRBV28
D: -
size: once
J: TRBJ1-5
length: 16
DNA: TGTGCCAGCAGTTTGAGGGGCGCAAGAGGCGGACAGCCCCAGCATTTT
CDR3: CASSLRGARGGQPQHF

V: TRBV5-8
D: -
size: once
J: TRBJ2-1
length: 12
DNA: TGTGCCAGCAGCTTTAGGGGGAATGAGCAGTTCTTC
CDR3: CASSFRGNEQFF

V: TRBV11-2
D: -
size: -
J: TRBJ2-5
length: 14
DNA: TGTGCCAGCAGCTTCCCAGCCCTTGGGGGGACCCAGTACTTC
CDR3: CASSFPALGGTQYF

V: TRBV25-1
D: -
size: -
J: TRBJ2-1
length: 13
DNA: TGTGCCAGCAGGGAACCGGTTCCCAATGAGCAGTTCTTC
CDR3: CASREPVPNEQFF

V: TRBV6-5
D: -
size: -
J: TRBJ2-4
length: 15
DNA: TGTGCCAGCAGTTACGCCGGGGTAGGCAAAAACATTCAGTACTTC
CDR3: CASSYAGVGKNIQYF

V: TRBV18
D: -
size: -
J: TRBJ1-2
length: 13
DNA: TGTGCCAGCTCACCGCTGGAGCAGAGTGGCTACACCTTC
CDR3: CASSPLEQSGYTF

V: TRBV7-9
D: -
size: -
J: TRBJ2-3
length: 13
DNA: TGTGCCAGCAGCTTACCTCCCCCGGATACGCAGTATTTT
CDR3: CASSLPPPDTQYF

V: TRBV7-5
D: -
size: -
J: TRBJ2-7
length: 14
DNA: TGTGCCAGAAGCTTGGTAGGGACAGCCTACGAGCAGTACTTC
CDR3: CARSLVGTAYEQYF

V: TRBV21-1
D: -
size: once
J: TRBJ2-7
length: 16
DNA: TGTGCCAGCAGCAAAAGGTCGGGAGGGGACCCCTACGAGCAGTACTTC
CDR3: CASSKRSGGDPYEQYF

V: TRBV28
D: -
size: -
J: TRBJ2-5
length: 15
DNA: TGCGCGACAAAAAGTAGCGGAAAGTACCAAGAGACCCAGTACTTC
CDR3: CATKSSGKYQETQYF

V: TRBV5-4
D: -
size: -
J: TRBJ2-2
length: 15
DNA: TGTGCCAGCAGCAGGGACCTACTAGTCCCCGGGGAGCTGTTTTTT
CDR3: CASSRDLLVPGELFF

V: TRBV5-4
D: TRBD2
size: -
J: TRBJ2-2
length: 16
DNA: TGTGCCAGCAGCTTTAGGAGCGGGAGGGGCCCCGGGGAGCTGTTTTTT
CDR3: CASSFRSGRGPGELFF

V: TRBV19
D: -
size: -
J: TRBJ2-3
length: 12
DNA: TGTGCCAGTAAATCGAGCACAGATACGCAGTATTTT
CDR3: CASKSSTDTQYF

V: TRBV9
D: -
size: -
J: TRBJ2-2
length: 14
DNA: TGTGCCAGCAGCCCAGGGGCGCACCCCGGGGAGCTGTTTTTT
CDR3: CASSPGAHPGELFF

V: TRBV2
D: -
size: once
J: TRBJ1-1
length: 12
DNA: TGTGCCAGCCTAGGTGTTAGGACTGAAGCTTTCTTT
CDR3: CASLGVRTEAFF